This T cell receptor (beta chain) came from a study of blood T cell repertoires in COVID-19. Overall study context: Sites in the United States, Italy and Spain provided acute and convalescent COVID-19 samples.

This clone is a singleton in its sample. The CDR3 spans 16 residues. The germline V gene encodes CDR1 SEHNR and CDR2 FQNEAQ (reference sequence). V shed 6 bases, J shed 8 bases, and the junction held 11 bases outside the gene matches. TCRdb's table, derived via immunoSEQ multiplex PCR, lists solely in-frame clones and lacks some. This table has roughly 280,000 clones, roughly 85% appearing once. This receptor was obtained from a man aged 55 to 70 who had recovered from COVID-19. This rearrangement joins TRBV7-9 to TRBJ2-1; 12 bases are shared with TRBD2. What was sequenced was peripheral blood. The CDR3 region has the DNA TGTGCCAGCAGGAAAGCTAGCGGGGGGGCCTCCCATGAGCAGTTCTTC. It encodes CASRKASGGASHEQFF.